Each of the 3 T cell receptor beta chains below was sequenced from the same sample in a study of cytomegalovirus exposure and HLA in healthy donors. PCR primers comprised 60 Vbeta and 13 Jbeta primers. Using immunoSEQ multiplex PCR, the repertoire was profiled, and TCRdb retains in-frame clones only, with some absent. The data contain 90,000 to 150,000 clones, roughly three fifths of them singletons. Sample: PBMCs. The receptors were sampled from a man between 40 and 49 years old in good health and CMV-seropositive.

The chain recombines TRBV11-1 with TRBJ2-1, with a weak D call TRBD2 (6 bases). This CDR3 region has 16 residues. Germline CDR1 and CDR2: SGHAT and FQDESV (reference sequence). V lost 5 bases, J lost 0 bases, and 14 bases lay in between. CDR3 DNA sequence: TGTGCCAGCAGCCGCGAGTGGAGGGTCTCCTACAATGAGCAGTTCTTC. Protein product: CASSREWRVSYNEQFF.

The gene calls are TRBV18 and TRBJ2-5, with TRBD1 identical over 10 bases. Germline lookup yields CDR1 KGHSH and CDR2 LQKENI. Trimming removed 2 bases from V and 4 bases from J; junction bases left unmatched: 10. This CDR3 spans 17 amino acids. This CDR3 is CASSPTTGGAQGETQYF. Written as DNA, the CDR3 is TGTGCCAGCTCACCAACGACAGGGGGCGCCCAGGGAGAGACCCAGTACTTC.

CDR3 amino acids: CASSLWGGLNTEAFF. As DNA, the CDR3 is TGTGCCAGCAGTTTATGGGGAGGGTTGAACACTGAAGCTTTCTTT. The V gene is TRBV28, the J gene TRBJ1-1; D is unresolved. The germline CDR1 and CDR2 sequences are MDHEN and SYDVKM. With 0 bases removed from V and 0 bases from J, the gap between germline ends came to 8 bases. The CDR3 spans 15 residues.